This is a list of T cell receptor beta chains from one sample in a study of blood T cell repertoires in COVID-19. Sequenced by immunoSEQ multiplex PCR; TCRdb stores in-frame clones only, minus some. The data contain roughly 260,000 clones, roughly 86% of them seen just once; the ten biggest clones take up over 7.5%. Material for sequencing was peripheral blood. These receptors originate from a man aged 35-49 years who had recovered from COVID-19. The CDR3 runs from the conserved cysteine through the conserved F or W. The D gene is left open where the match is weak. Part of the rows lack a size; the others show once, few, many or a class for expanded clones.

CDR3aa: CASSLLAGGPGELFF; CDR3nt: TGTGCCAGCAGCTTGCTAGCGGGAGGCCCCGGGGAGCTGTTTTTT; v_gene: TRBV11-3; abundance: -; len: 15; j_gene: TRBJ2-2; d_gene: TRBD2
CDR3aa: CASSAYGTYNEQFF; CDR3nt: TGTGCCAGCAGCGCCTACGGGACCTACAATGAGCAGTTCTTC; v_gene: TRBV9; abundance: once; len: 14; j_gene: TRBJ2-1; d_gene: -
CDR3aa: CASSIGAGGGSVQYF; CDR3nt: TGTGCCAGTAGTATAGGAGCGGGAGGCGGCTCCGTGCAGTACTTC; v_gene: TRBV19; abundance: -; len: 15; j_gene: TRBJ2-7; d_gene: TRBD2
CDR3aa: CASSLVTGYEQYF; CDR3nt: TGTGCCAGCAGCTTAGTGACGGGGTACGAGCAGTACTTC; v_gene: TRBV7-2; abundance: few; len: 13; j_gene: TRBJ2-7; d_gene: -
CDR3aa: CASSYWTGGQETQYF; CDR3nt: TGTGCCAGCAGCTACTGGACAGGGGGCCAAGAGACCCAGTACTTC; v_gene: TRBV7-9; abundance: -; len: 15; j_gene: TRBJ2-5; d_gene: TRBD1
CDR3aa: CSVGGMAKNIQYF; CDR3nt: TGCAGCGTTGGCGGGATGGCCAAAAACATTCAGTACTTC; v_gene: TRBV29-1; abundance: few; len: 13; j_gene: TRBJ2-4; d_gene: -
CDR3aa: CASSSRQEGSTIYF; CDR3nt: TGTGCCAGCAGCTCTAGACAGGAAGGGAGCACCATATATTTT; v_gene: TRBV9; abundance: -; len: 14; j_gene: TRBJ1-3; d_gene: -
CDR3aa: CASSYSWSGGAYEQYF; CDR3nt: TGTGCCAGCAGTTACTCGTGGAGCGGGGGGGCCTACGAGCAGTACTTC; v_gene: TRBV6-2/TRBV6-3; abundance: -; len: 16; j_gene: TRBJ2-7; d_gene: TRBD2
CDR3aa: CASSYFRQETQYF; CDR3nt: TGTGCCAGCAGTTACTTTCGGCAAGAGACCCAGTACTTC; v_gene: TRBV6-6; abundance: few; len: 13; j_gene: TRBJ2-5; d_gene: -
CDR3aa: CASSFTDTGELFF; CDR3nt: TGTGCCAGCAGCTTTACGGACACCGGGGAGCTGTTTTTT; v_gene: TRBV11-2; abundance: few; len: 13; j_gene: TRBJ2-2; d_gene: -
CDR3aa: CASSSLLGTSSYNEQFF; CDR3nt: TGTGCCAGCAGCTCTCTACTAGGGACAAGCTCCTACAATGAGCAGTTCTTC; v_gene: TRBV5-4; abundance: -; len: 17; j_gene: TRBJ2-1; d_gene: -
CDR3aa: CAISESVDRQPQHF; CDR3nt: TGTGCCATCAGTGAGTCCGTAGATCGTCAGCCCCAGCATTTT; v_gene: TRBV10-3; abundance: -; len: 14; j_gene: TRBJ1-5; d_gene: -
CDR3aa: CASSITSGSSYNEQFF; CDR3nt: TGTGCCAGCAGCATAACTAGCGGAAGCTCCTACAATGAGCAGTTCTTC; v_gene: TRBV9; abundance: -; len: 16; j_gene: TRBJ2-1; d_gene: TRBD2
CDR3aa: CASSQWVRETGELFF; CDR3nt: TGCGCCAGCAGTCAATGGGTTCGGGAGACCGGGGAGCTGTTTTTT; v_gene: TRBV23-1; abundance: -; len: 15; j_gene: TRBJ2-2; d_gene: -
CDR3aa: CASSTSGTPGRQFF; CDR3nt: TGCGCCAGCAGCACTAGCGGGACCCCAGGGAGGCAGTTCTTC; v_gene: TRBV5-1; abundance: -; len: 14; j_gene: TRBJ2-1; d_gene: TRBD2
CDR3aa: CASSQPGLAGVGPKNIQYF; CDR3nt: TGTGCCAGCAGCCAACCGGGACTAGCGGGAGTGGGACCCAAAAACATTCAGTACTTC; v_gene: TRBV7-9; abundance: -; len: 19; j_gene: TRBJ2-4; d_gene: TRBD2
CDR3aa: CASSVVQGGSTGELFF; CDR3nt: TGTGCCAGCAGCGTAGTTCAAGGCGGGAGCACCGGGGAGCTGTTTTTT; v_gene: TRBV9; abundance: -; len: 16; j_gene: TRBJ2-2; d_gene: TRBD2
CDR3aa: CASSVEASGRRKQFF; CDR3nt: TGTGCCAGCAGCGTAGAGGCTAGCGGGAGACGTAAGCAGTTCTTC; v_gene: TRBV9; abundance: -; len: 15; j_gene: TRBJ2-1; d_gene: TRBD2
CDR3aa: CASSLGAGLTSGNTIYF; CDR3nt: TGCGCCAGCAGCTTGGGGGCAGGTCTGACCTCTGGAAACACCATATATTTT; v_gene: TRBV5-1; abundance: once; len: 17; j_gene: TRBJ1-3; d_gene: -
CDR3aa: CASSSPDKRKDREKLFF; CDR3nt: TGTGCCAGCAGTTCGCCAGACAAGCGGAAGGACAGGGAAAAACTGTTTTTT; v_gene: TRBV27; abundance: -; len: 17; j_gene: TRBJ1-4; d_gene: TRBD1
CDR3aa: CASSSLGQGYEQYF; CDR3nt: TGTGCCAGCAGCTCCCTGGGACAGGGCTACGAGCAGTACTTC; v_gene: TRBV11-2; abundance: -; len: 14; j_gene: TRBJ2-7; d_gene: TRBD1
CDR3aa: CASSIDKARTSQFF; CDR3nt: TGTGCCAGTAGTATAGATAAGGCGAGGACTAGCCAGTTCTTC; v_gene: TRBV19; abundance: -; len: 14; j_gene: TRBJ2-1; d_gene: TRBD2
CDR3aa: CASSGPGQPGNTIYF; CDR3nt: TGTGCCAGCAGTGGCCCGGGACAGCCTGGAAACACCATATATTTT; v_gene: TRBV25-1; abundance: few; len: 15; j_gene: TRBJ1-3; d_gene: TRBD1
CDR3aa: CASSYSSEGGYTF; CDR3nt: TGTGCCAGCAGTTACTCGAGCGAGGGTGGCTACACCTTC; v_gene: TRBV6-6; abundance: -; len: 13; j_gene: TRBJ1-2; d_gene: -
CDR3aa: CASSLSPGQGVAEAFF; CDR3nt: TGTGCCAGCAGCTTATCACCGGGACAGGGGGTTGCTGAAGCTTTCTTT; v_gene: TRBV7-6; abundance: -; len: 16; j_gene: TRBJ1-1; d_gene: TRBD1
CDR3aa: CASSPLSGGPYEQYF; CDR3nt: TGTGCCAGCAGCCCCCTTTCGGGGGGACCCTACGAGCAGTACTTC; v_gene: TRBV6-5; abundance: -; len: 15; j_gene: TRBJ2-7; d_gene: TRBD2
CDR3aa: CASTHGGNTGELFF; CDR3nt: TGCGCCAGCACCCACGGAGGGAACACCGGGGAGCTGTTTTTT; v_gene: TRBV10-2; abundance: -; len: 14; j_gene: TRBJ2-2; d_gene: -
CDR3aa: CASSWRLAGGGNEQFF; CDR3nt: TGTGCCAGCAGTTGGAGACTAGCGGGAGGGGGGAATGAGCAGTTCTTC; v_gene: TRBV27; abundance: many; len: 16; j_gene: TRBJ2-1; d_gene: TRBD2
CDR3aa: CASSPPGTSGAHLYF; CDR3nt: TGTGCCAGCAGCCCACCGGGGACTAGCGGGGCCCATCTGTATTTT; v_gene: TRBV5-4; abundance: -; len: 15; j_gene: TRBJ2-3; d_gene: TRBD2
CDR3aa: CSALDSYEQYF; CDR3nt: TGCAGTGCTCTGGACAGCTACGAGCAGTACTTC; v_gene: TRBV20-1; abundance: few; len: 11; j_gene: TRBJ2-7; d_gene: -
CDR3aa: CATGLAGAYEQYF; CDR3nt: TGTGCTACGGGACTAGCGGGGGCCTACGAGCAGTACTTC; v_gene: TRBV19; abundance: few; len: 13; j_gene: TRBJ2-7; d_gene: TRBD2
CDR3aa: CASSRTSGRAIGELFF; CDR3nt: TGTGCCAGCAGCCGGACTAGCGGGAGGGCCATCGGGGAGCTGTTTTTT; v_gene: TRBV11-1; abundance: -; len: 16; j_gene: TRBJ2-2; d_gene: TRBD2
CDR3aa: CASSSRSGTGRSSYNEQFF; CDR3nt: TGTGCCAGCAGTTCCCGTTCCGGGACAGGGAGGTCCTCCTACAATGAGCAGTTCTTC; v_gene: TRBV27; abundance: -; len: 19; j_gene: TRBJ2-1; d_gene: TRBD1
CDR3aa: CASSSPDRGNSPLHF; CDR3nt: TGTGCCAGCAGCTCGCCGGACAGAGGAAATTCACCCCTCCACTTT; v_gene: TRBV7-9; abundance: few; len: 15; j_gene: TRBJ1-6; d_gene: -
CDR3aa: CASSRATGRTDTQYF; CDR3nt: TGTGCCAGCAGCAGAGCGACAGGGCGCACAGATACGCAGTATTTT; v_gene: TRBV5-5; abundance: -; len: 15; j_gene: TRBJ2-3; d_gene: TRBD1
CDR3aa: CASSSLRDRGNEQFF; CDR3nt: TGCGCCAGCAGCTCGCTCCGGGACAGGGGCAATGAGCAGTTCTTC; v_gene: TRBV5-1; abundance: -; len: 15; j_gene: TRBJ2-1; d_gene: TRBD1
CDR3aa: CASSQTGGKQETQYF; CDR3nt: TGTGCCAGCAGCCAGACAGGGGGGAAACAAGAGACCCAGTACTTC; v_gene: TRBV3-1/TRBV3-2; abundance: -; len: 15; j_gene: TRBJ2-5; d_gene: TRBD1
CDR3aa: CAWDRTGGSYEQYF; CDR3nt: TGTGCCTGGGACCGGACGGGGGGTTCCTACGAGCAGTACTTC; v_gene: TRBV30; abundance: -; len: 14; j_gene: TRBJ2-7; d_gene: TRBD2
CDR3aa: CSVEVANQPQHF; CDR3nt: TGCAGCGTTGAGGTAGCAAATCAGCCCCAGCATTTT; v_gene: TRBV29-1; abundance: -; len: 12; j_gene: TRBJ1-5; d_gene: -
CDR3aa: CATSRDGAGTGELFF; CDR3nt: TGTGCCACCAGCAGAGATGGGGCAGGGACCGGGGAGCTGTTTTTT; v_gene: TRBV15; abundance: -; len: 15; j_gene: TRBJ2-2; d_gene: -
CDR3aa: CASSPPIVRTSGRWYEQFF; CDR3nt: TGTGCCAGCAGTCCCCCCATCGTTAGGACTAGCGGGAGGTGGTATGAGCAGTTCTTC; v_gene: TRBV28; abundance: -; len: 19; j_gene: TRBJ2-1; d_gene: TRBD2
CDR3aa: CATSDPPRGNSGRGGEQFF; CDR3nt: TGTGCCACCAGTGACCCGCCTCGCGGAAATAGCGGGAGAGGCGGTGAGCAGTTCTTC; v_gene: TRBV24-1; abundance: -; len: 19; j_gene: TRBJ2-1; d_gene: TRBD2
CDR3aa: CASSSGVLTDTQYF; CDR3nt: TGTGCCAGTAGCTCAGGGGTCCTCACAGATACGCAGTATTTT; v_gene: TRBV19; abundance: -; len: 14; j_gene: TRBJ2-3; d_gene: -
CDR3aa: CASSYGGQGNSPLHF; CDR3nt: TGTGCCAGCAGTTACGGCGGACAGGGAAATTCACCCCTCCACTTT; v_gene: TRBV6-5; abundance: -; len: 15; j_gene: TRBJ1-6; d_gene: TRBD1
CDR3aa: CASSPGLYTDTQYF; CDR3nt: TGTGCCAGCTCACCAGGGCTCTACACAGATACGCAGTATTTT; v_gene: TRBV18; abundance: -; len: 14; j_gene: TRBJ2-3; d_gene: -
CDR3aa: CASSQGLGRGETQYF; CDR3nt: TGTGCCAGCTCCCAGGGCCTAGGGCGTGGGGAGACCCAGTACTTC; v_gene: TRBV2; abundance: once; len: 15; j_gene: TRBJ2-5; d_gene: -
CDR3aa: CASSLSSGTGWAQYF; CDR3nt: TGTGCCAGTAGTCTCTCGTCCGGGACAGGGTGGGCCCAGTACTTC; v_gene: TRBV19; abundance: -; len: 15; j_gene: TRBJ2-5; d_gene: TRBD1
CDR3aa: CAWSGTGVYEQYF; CDR3nt: TGTGCCTGGAGTGGGACAGGAGTATACGAGCAGTACTTC; v_gene: TRBV30; abundance: -; len: 13; j_gene: TRBJ2-7; d_gene: TRBD1
CDR3aa: CASSDGGYLEAFF; CDR3nt: TGTGCCAGCAGTGATGGGGGGTACCTTGAAGCTTTCTTT; v_gene: TRBV25-1; abundance: -; len: 13; j_gene: TRBJ1-1; d_gene: -
CDR3aa: CATSRDPGANYGYTF; CDR3nt: TGTGCCACCAGCAGAGATCCTGGAGCTAACTATGGCTACACCTTC; v_gene: TRBV15; abundance: -; len: 15; j_gene: TRBJ1-2; d_gene: -
CDR3aa: CASSLQTTYNEQFF; CDR3nt: TGTGCCAGCAGCTTACAGACTACCTACAATGAGCAGTTCTTC; v_gene: TRBV11-2; abundance: -; len: 14; j_gene: TRBJ2-1; d_gene: -
CDR3aa: CASRGGLGARETQYF; CDR3nt: TGTGCCAGCAGGGGCGGACTGGGTGCTAGAGAGACCCAGTACTTC; v_gene: TRBV6-5; abundance: few; len: 15; j_gene: TRBJ2-5; d_gene: -
CDR3aa: CASSLSWQTNGARTDTQYF; CDR3nt: TGTGCCAGCAGCTTGAGTTGGCAGACAAACGGCGCCCGCACAGATACGCAGTATTTT; v_gene: TRBV7-9; abundance: -; len: 19; j_gene: TRBJ2-3; d_gene: -